The 23 T cell receptor beta chains reported below all come from one sample, sequenced in a study of beta chain features in type 1 diabetes. Points from the study as a whole: Moderately but significantly shorter TCRB CDR3s were found in Type 1 diabetes patients in all four CD4+ subsets.

Of the isolated RNA, all was reverse transcribed, and so the sequenced material was expressed TCRB transcripts. TCRdb's copy holds only in-frame clones and misses some; the assay was immunoSEQ multiplex PCR. The profile shows about 340,000 clones, roughly 14% of them singletons. Their antigens remain unidentified. Source material: naive CD4+ T cells from blood. The source is a woman aged 18 to 35 with type 1 diabetes.

The V call is TRBV10-3, the J call TRBJ2-1; 7 bases line up with TRBD2. This CDR3 spans 15 amino acids. The germline V gene has CDR1 ENHRY and CDR2 SYGVKD. The ends lost 4 bases at V and 5 bases at J; junction bases unmatched: 8. For the CDR3, the DNA is TGTGCCATCAGTGGGCCCCCCGGGACTAACAATGAGCAGTTCTTC. It codes for CAISGPPGTNNEQFF.

V is TRBV6-6 and J is TRBJ2-5; D gene unclear. V lost 2 bases to trimming and J lost 2 bases, with 9 bases between them. Germline CDR1 and CDR2: MNHNY and SVGAGI (reference sequence). This CDR3 comprises 14 residues. The CDR3 sequence is CASSYGPGQETQYF. CDR3 nucleotide sequence: TGTGCCAGCAGTTACGGTCCAGGTCAAGAGACCCAGTACTTC.

This clone was seen a handful of times. The chain links TRBV29-1 to TRBJ2-5; possibly TRBD1 for D (6 bases). Germline CDR1 SQVTM, CDR2 ANQGSEA. Trimming shortened V by 5 bases and J by 0 bases, and 10 bases separated the two germline ends. This CDR3 comprises 13 residues. The CDR3 loop is CSVKRDNQETQYF. Written as DNA, the CDR3 is TGCAGCGTTAAACGGGACAACCAAGAGACCCAGTACTTC. Filled out from reference TRBV29-1 and TRBJ2-5, the complete variable domain reads SAVISQKPSRDICQRGTSLTIQCQVDSQVTMMFWYRQQPGQSLTLIATANQGSEATYESGFVIDKFPISRPNLTFSTLTVSNMSPEDSSIYLCSVKRDNQETQYFGPGTRLLVL.

The V call is TRBV30, the J call TRBJ2-1; 7 positions match TRBD2. Germline V gene lookup returns CDR1 GTSNPN and CDR2 SVGIG (reference sequence). Trimming cost V 2 bases and J 8 bases; bases outside gene matches: 6. The CDR3 spans 13 residues. The CDR3: CAWSPRGGDEQFF. CDR3 nucleotide sequence: TGTGCCTGGAGTCCCCGGGGAGGGGATGAGCAGTTCTTC.

The CDR3 sequence is CAWSRDNEKLFF. For the CDR3, the DNA is TGTGCCTGGAGCAGGGATAATGAAAAACTGTTTTTT. The V call is TRBV30, the J call TRBJ1-4; TRBD1 is a possible D gene (5 bases). Trimming removed 3 bases from V and 4 bases from J, with 6 bases in between. Germline CDR1 and CDR2: GTSNPN and SVGIG (reference sequence). The CDR3 is 12 amino acids.

The V gene is TRBV11-2, the J gene TRBJ2-7; D is perhaps TRBD1 (6 bases). This CDR3 spans 13 amino acids. V gave up 1 base and J gave up 3 bases, with 7 bases separating them. Germline loops: CDR1 SGHAT, CDR2 FQNNGV. CDR3 protein: CASSLGRGYEQYF. CDR3 nucleotide sequence: TGTGCCAGCAGCTTAGGCAGGGGCTACGAGCAGTACTTC. The full variable domain, rest sourced from reference TRBV11-2 and TRBJ2-7, is EAGVAQSPRYKIIEKRQSVAFWCNPISGHATLYWYQQILGQGPKLLIQFQNNGVVDDSQLPKDRFSAERLKGVDSTLKIQPAKLEDSAVYLCASSLGRGYEQYFGPGTRLTVT.

The chain uses TRBV28 and TRBJ2-1; 12 nucleotides line up with TRBD2. The V and J ends lost 6 bases and 9 bases, in that order; junction bases with no gene match: 6. Germline assignment: CDR1 MDHEN and CDR2 SYDVKM. The CDR3 sequence is 14 residues long. The CDR3 bases are TGTGCCAGCAGACTAGCGGGAGGTCCAGGTGAGCAGTTCTTC. This sequence encodes CASRLAGGPGEQFF. The full variable domain, rest sourced from reference TRBV28 and TRBJ2-1, is DVKVTQSSRYLVKRTGEKVFLECVQDMDHENMFWYRQDPGLGLRLIYFSYDVKMKEKGDIPEGYSVSREKKERFSLILESASTNQTSMYLCASRLAGGPGEQFFGPGTRLTVL.

As to this clone: This sample includes further DNA sequences coding for the same CDR3. The chain uses TRBV18 and TRBJ2-1; 8 bases align to TRBD1. V trimming: 0 bases; J trimming: 5 bases; junction bases outside the gene matches: 3. The CDR3 runs to 15 residues. Germline values: CDR1 KGHSH, CDR2 LQKENI. This CDR3 reads CASSPPRQGHNEQFF. CDR3 nucleotide sequence: TGTGCCAGCTCACCACCGAGACAGGGGCACAATGAGCAGTTCTTC.

This chain connects TRBV6-5 to TRBJ2-3, with D maybe TRBD2 (5 bases). This CDR3 is 13 amino acids long. V gave up 5 bases and J gave up 14 bases, with 20 bases separating them. CDR1 is MNHEY and CDR2 is SVGAGI in the germline V gene. In nucleotides, the CDR3 is TGTGCCAGCAGTCTTCATCAACTAGGAGGACTGTATTTT. Translation gives CASSLHQLGGLYF.

This clone was detected a few times. The chain couples TRBV4-3 to TRBJ1-2; TRBD1 might be the D (6 bases). V was trimmed by 0 bases and J by 8 bases, leaving 7 bases between them. Germline CDR1 LGHNA, CDR2 YSLEER. This CDR3 comprises 12 residues. CDR3 sequence reads: CASSQDQGGYTF. CDR3 in DNA: TGCGCCAGCAGCCAAGATCAGGGGGGCTACACCTTC.

V usage is TRBV7-9 and J usage is TRBJ2-5; the D gene is possibly TRBD1 (5 bases). Germline values: CDR1 SEHNR, CDR2 FQNEAQ (reference sequence). Trimming removed 7 bases at V and 1 base at J, with 13 bases between. The CDR3 contains 14 residues. The CDR3 is CASTDWGLQETQYF. The CDR3 DNA reads TGTGCCAGCACCGACTGGGGCCTCCAAGAGACCCAGTACTTC.

Only a few counts were recorded for this clone. The CDR3 protein is CASSLFLGTGSNQPQHF. CDR3 DNA sequence: TGTGCCAGCAGCTTATTTCTCGGGACAGGCAGCAATCAGCCCCAGCATTTT. V and J are TRBV7-6 and TRBJ1-5, with 8 bases lining up with TRBD1. V lost 2 bases and J lost 1; bases outside the gene matches: 7. The CDR3 contains 17 residues. CDR1 and CDR2 (germline): SGHVS, FNYEAQ.

The chain uses TRBV30 and TRBJ1-5, with D unresolved. Trimming took 2 bases from V and 6 from J, leaving 11 bases between them. This CDR3 has 13 residues. CDR1 is GTSNPN, CDR2 SVGIG, per germline (reference sequence). CDR3 sequence (DNA): TGTGCCTGGAGTCCCAGTGGGCCTCAGCCCCAGCATTTT. This sequence encodes CAWSPSGPQPQHF.

The chain has TRBV28 and TRBJ2-6; possible D gene TRBD2, 5 bases. The CDR3 covers 15 residues. V dropped 3 bases and J dropped 1 base, with 7 bases sitting between them. Germline V gives CDR1 MDHEN, CDR2 SYDVKM. The CDR3 loop reads CASSFPGSGANVLTF. As DNA, the CDR3 is TGTGCCAGCAGTTTCCCGGGGTCTGGGGCCAACGTCCTGACTTTC.

On this clone: A junction end diverges from the germline sequence, so it may reflect a read error. The chain employs TRBV6-5 and TRBJ1-1; 7 bases align to TRBD1. CDR1 is MNHEY and CDR2 is SVGAGI in the germline V gene. The CDR3 is 16 residues long. Here the CDR3 DNA reads TGTGCCAGCAGCTACTATGGGACAGCCAAGAACACTGAAGCTTTCTTT. Encoded protein: CASSYYGTAKNTEAFF.

The sample holds a few counts of this clone. This CDR3 is CASRAGTERGGEAIHEQYV. The CDR3 DNA is TGCGCCTCACGGGCGGGGACAGAAAGGGGAGGCGAGGCTATCCACGAGCAGTACGTC. J is TRBJ2-7 and V is TRBV23-1; a weak D match, TRBD1 (7 bases). TRBV23-1 is assigned to the ORF class and has an uncertain function. Trimming cost V 11 bases and J 5 bases, with 37 bases left between them. This CDR3 comprises 19 residues.

This sequence joins TRBV7-9 and TRBJ1-4; D is unclear. Germline V CDR1 and CDR2: SEHNR, FQNEAQ (reference sequence). CDR3 length: 14 amino acids. V lost 2 bases and J lost 3, with 7 bases in between. The CDR3, as DNA: TGTGCCAGCAGCTTATCCAGTGCTAATGAAAAACTGTTTTTT. Its protein is CASSLSSANEKLFF.

In its sample, this clone was seen a few times. CDR3 region: CSVGGGFRGPDEQYF. The CDR3 region has the DNA TGCAGCGTTGGTGGCGGGTTCAGGGGGCCGGACGAGCAGTACTTC. The V and J genes are TRBV29-1 and TRBJ2-5; 8 bases are a match to TRBD1. The J call could be wrong; TRBJ2-7 is a better fit for the DNA end. This CDR3 has 15 amino acids. Germline values: CDR1 SQVTM, CDR2 ANQGSEA.

This clone was counted a few times. The chain links TRBV7-2 to TRBJ2-3; the match to TRBD2 covers 9 bases. Germline V gene sequence: CDR1 SGHTA, CDR2 FQGNSA. V trimming: 5 bases; J trimming: 1 base; junction bases outside the gene matches: 4. This CDR3 region has 15 residues. The CDR3 sequence is CASSTRTSGTDTQYF. CDR3 coding DNA: TGTGCCAGCAGCACCCGGACTAGCGGCACAGATACGCAGTATTTT.

This clone was found a few times. The rearrangement uses TRBV11-1 and TRBJ2-7, with D possibly matching TRBD2 (5 bases). CDR1 SGHAT and CDR2 FQDESV come from the germline V gene (reference sequence). The CDR3 runs 13 residues. With 5 bases removed from V and 7 bases from J, the gap between germline ends came to 15 bases. CDR3 nucleotide sequence: TGTGCCAGCAGCCCCTCACTAGGACGGGAGCAGTACTTC. Protein sequence: CASSPSLGREQYF. Using reference TRBV11-1 and TRBJ2-7 for the parts outside the CDR3, the full variable domain is EAEVAQSPRYKITEKSQAVAFWCDPISGHATLYWYRQILGQGPELLVQFQDESVVDDSQLPKDRFSAERLKGVDSTLKIQPAELGDSAMYLCASSPSLGREQYFGPGTRLTVT.

CDR3 DNA sequence: TGTGCCAGCAGGACGCCCACGGCACCATACTACGAGCAGTACGTC. This encodes CASRTPTAPYYEQYV. The rearrangement links TRBV2 to TRBJ2-7; D is unclear. This CDR3 is built from 15 residues. The V gene's germline CDR1 is SNHLY and CDR2 FYNNEI. Deletions cut 6 bases from V and 3 bases from J, with 18 bases between.

The rearrangement uses TRBV14 and TRBJ2-7; D uncertain. The CDR3 has 14 amino acids. The V gene lost 1 base and the J gene lost 2 bases, with 9 bases spanning the gap. Germline lookup yields CDR1 SGHDN and CDR2 FVKESK. CDR3 DNA: TGTGCCAGCAGCCAAGTGGATCGGGCCTACGAGCAGTACTTC. It encodes CASSQVDRAYEQYF.

This clone was seen a handful of times. This chain connects TRBV5-4 to TRBJ2-1; 12 bases match TRBD2. CDR1 SGHNT and CDR2 YYREEE come from the germline V gene (reference sequence). The CDR3 sequence is 15 residues long. V gave up 0 bases and J gave up 10 bases; unmatched junction bases: 5. The chain's CDR3 is CASSLASGRVNEQFF. As DNA, the CDR3 is TGTGCCAGCAGCTTGGCTAGCGGGAGGGTCAACGAGCAGTTCTTC.